Detailed here is one TCR beta chain. Its antigen is as yet unknown. The sample is drawn from a study of CD8+CD57+ T cells in acquired aplastic anemia. Study overall: DNA recovered from sorted CD4+ and CD8+ cells had a mean of about 3.5 ug.

The germline CDR1 and CDR2 sequences are KGHDR and SFDVKD. With 10 bases removed from V and 2 bases from J, the gap between germline ends came to 11 bases. CDR3 length: 13 residues. Investigators profiled TCR beta VDJ and CDR3 from genomic DNA template. MiXCR, applied by TCRdb to the reads, yields one record per CDR3 protein. This table holds around 150,000 distinct CDR3 sequences, around 45% found once. Study observations and caveats: Patients showed no significant difference from controls in CD8+ Simpson's diversity. Sharing between patients and controls was observed for roughly 29 CD8+ CDR3 sequences.

This sequence joins TRBV24-1 and TRBJ1-5, with a possible D match to TRBD1 (6 bases). The TCR sequence derives from a human donor in good health. The sequenced material came from sorted CD4+, CD8+, or CD8+CD57+ T cells (not recorded which) from PBMCs. CDR3 sequence reads: CATPAGGNQPQHF. CDR3 nucleotides: TGTGCCACACCCGCAGGGGGCAATCAGCCCCAGCATTTT.